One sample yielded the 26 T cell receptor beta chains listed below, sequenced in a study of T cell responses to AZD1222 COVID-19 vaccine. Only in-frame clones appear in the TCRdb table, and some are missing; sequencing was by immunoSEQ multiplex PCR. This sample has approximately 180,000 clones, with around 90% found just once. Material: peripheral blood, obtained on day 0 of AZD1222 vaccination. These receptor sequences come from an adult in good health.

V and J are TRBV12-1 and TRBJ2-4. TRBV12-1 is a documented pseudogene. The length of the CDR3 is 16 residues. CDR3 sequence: CASSFTSDPRKNIQYF. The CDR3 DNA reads TGTGCCAGCAGCTTTACTTCCGACCCACGAAAAAACATTCAGTACTTC.

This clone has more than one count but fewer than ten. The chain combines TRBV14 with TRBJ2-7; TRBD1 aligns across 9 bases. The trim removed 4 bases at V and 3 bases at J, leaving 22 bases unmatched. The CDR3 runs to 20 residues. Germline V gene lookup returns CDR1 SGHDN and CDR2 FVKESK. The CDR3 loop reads CASSPQLPRGTGRYVYEQYF. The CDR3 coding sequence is TGTGCCAGCAGCCCCCAACTTCCCCGCGGGACAGGGAGGTATGTCTACGAGCAGTACTTC.

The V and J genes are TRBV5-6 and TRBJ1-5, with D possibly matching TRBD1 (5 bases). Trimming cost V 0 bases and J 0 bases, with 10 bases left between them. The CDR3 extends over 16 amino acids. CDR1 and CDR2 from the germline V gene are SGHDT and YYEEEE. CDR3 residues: CASSLGTQISNQPQHF. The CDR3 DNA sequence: TGTGCCAGCAGCTTGGGGACACAGATTAGCAATCAGCCCCAGCATTTT. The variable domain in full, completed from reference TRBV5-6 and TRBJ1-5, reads DAGVTQSPTHLIKTRGQQVTLRCSPKSGHDTVSWYQQALGQGPQFIFQYYEEEERQRGNFPDRFSGHQFPNYSSELNVNALLLGDSALYLCASSLGTQISNQPQHFGDGTRLSIL.

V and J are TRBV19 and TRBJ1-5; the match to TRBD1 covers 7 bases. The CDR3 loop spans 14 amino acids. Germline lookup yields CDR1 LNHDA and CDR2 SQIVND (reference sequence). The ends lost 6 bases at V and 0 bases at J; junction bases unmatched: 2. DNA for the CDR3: TGTGCCAGTAGGGGACAGTTTAGCAATCAGCCCCAGCATTTT. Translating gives CASRGQFSNQPQHF.

Here the CDR3 reads CAWSVHRGTYKGNEQFF. The CDR3 DNA follows: TGTGCCTGGAGTGTACACCGAGGGACTTACAAAGGCAATGAGCAGTTCTTC. The V and J genes are TRBV30 and TRBJ2-1, with a weak D call TRBD2 (6 bases). The CDR3 is 17 amino acids. Germline V gives CDR1 GTSNPN, CDR2 SVGIG (reference sequence). Trimming took off 0 bases at V and 6 bases at J, with 21 bases between the two ends.

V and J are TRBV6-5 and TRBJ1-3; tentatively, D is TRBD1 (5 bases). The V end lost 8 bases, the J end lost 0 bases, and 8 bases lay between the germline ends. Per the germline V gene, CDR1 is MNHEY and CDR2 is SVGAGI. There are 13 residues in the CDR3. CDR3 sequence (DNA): TGTGCCAGCGGGACCAACTCTGGAAACACCATATATTTT. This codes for CASGTNSGNTIYF.

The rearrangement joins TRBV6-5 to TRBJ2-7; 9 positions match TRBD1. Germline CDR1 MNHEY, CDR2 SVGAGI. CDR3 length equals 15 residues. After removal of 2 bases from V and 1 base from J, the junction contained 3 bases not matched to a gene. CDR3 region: CASSYQQGASYEQYF. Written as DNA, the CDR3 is TGTGCCAGCAGTTACCAACAGGGGGCGTCCTACGAGCAGTACTTC.

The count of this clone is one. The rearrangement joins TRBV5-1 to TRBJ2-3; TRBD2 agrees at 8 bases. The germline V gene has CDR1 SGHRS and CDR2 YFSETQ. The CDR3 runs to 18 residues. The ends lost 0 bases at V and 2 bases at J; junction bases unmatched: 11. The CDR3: CASSLGLLLAGFTDTQYF. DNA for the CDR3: TGCGCCAGCAGCTTGGGTCTTCTGTTAGCGGGATTCACAGATACGCAGTATTTT.

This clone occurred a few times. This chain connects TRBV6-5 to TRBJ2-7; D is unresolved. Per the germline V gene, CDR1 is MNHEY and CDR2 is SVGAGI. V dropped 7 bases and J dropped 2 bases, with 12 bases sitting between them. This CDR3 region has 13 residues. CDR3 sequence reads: CASMPGGTYEQYF. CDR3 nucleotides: TGTGCCAGCATGCCAGGTGGTACCTACGAGCAGTACTTC.

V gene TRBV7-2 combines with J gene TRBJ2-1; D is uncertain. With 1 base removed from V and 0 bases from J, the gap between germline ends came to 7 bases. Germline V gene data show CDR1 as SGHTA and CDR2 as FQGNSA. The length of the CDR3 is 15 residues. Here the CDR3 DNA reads TGTGCCAGCAGCTTAGTCGTAGGCTCCTACAATGAGCAGTTCTTC. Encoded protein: CASSLVVGSYNEQFF.

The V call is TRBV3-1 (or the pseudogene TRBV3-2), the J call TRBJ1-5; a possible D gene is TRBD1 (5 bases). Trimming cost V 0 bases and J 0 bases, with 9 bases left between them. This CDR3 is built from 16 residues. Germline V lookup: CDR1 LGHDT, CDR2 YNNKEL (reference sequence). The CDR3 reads CASSQDRGDSNQPQHF. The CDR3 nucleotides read TGTGCCAGCAGCCAAGATAGGGGTGATAGCAATCAGCCCCAGCATTTT.

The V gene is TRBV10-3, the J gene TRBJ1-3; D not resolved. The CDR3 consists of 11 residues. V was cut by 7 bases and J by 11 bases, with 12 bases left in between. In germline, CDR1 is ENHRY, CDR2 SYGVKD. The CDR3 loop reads CAITEGGSIYF. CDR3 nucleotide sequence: TGTGCCATCACCGAGGGCGGTTCCATATATTTT.

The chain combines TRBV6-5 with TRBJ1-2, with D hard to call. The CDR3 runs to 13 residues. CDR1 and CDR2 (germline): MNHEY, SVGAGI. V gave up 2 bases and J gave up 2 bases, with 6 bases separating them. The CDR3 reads CASSYKGNYGYTF. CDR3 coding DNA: TGTGCCAGCAGTTACAAAGGGAACTATGGCTACACCTTC.

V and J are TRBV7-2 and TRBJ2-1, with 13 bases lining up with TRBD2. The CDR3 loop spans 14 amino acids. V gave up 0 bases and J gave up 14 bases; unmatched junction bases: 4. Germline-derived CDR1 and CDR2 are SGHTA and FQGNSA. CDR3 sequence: CASSLAELAGGKFF. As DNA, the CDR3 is TGTGCCAGCAGCTTAGCGGAACTAGCGGGAGGGAAGTTCTTC.

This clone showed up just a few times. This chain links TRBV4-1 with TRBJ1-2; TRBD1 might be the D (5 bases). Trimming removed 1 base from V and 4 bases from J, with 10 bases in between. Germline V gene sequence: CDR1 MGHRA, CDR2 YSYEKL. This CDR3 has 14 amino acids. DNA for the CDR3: TGCGCCAGCAGCCAAGCAGGGTTGGGCTATGGCTACACCTTC. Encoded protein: CASSQAGLGYGYTF.

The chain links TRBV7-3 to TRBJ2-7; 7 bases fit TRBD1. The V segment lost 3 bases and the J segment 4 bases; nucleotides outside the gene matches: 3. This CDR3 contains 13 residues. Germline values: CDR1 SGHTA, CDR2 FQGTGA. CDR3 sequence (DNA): TGTGCCAGCAGCTTGGGGACAGAATACGAGCAGTACTTC. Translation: CASSLGTEYEQYF.

The CDR3 sequence is CASSQSVTPRELYGYTF. The CDR3 nucleotides are TGTGCCAGCAGCCAAAGTGTGACCCCACGGGAACTATATGGCTACACCTTC. The rearrangement links TRBV3-1 (or the pseudogene TRBV3-2) to TRBJ1-2; D unclear. From germline, CDR1 is LGHDT and CDR2 YNNKEL (reference sequence). The germline V and J ends were trimmed by 2 bases and 5 bases, with 21 bases remaining between them. The CDR3 covers 17 residues.

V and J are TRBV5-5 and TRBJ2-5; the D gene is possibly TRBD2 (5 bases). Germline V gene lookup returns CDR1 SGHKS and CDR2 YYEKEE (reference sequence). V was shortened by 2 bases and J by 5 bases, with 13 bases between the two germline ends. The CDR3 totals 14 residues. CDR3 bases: TGTGCCAGCAGCTTCCGTGGCGGGCTGGAGACCCAGTACTTC. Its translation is CASSFRGGLETQYF.

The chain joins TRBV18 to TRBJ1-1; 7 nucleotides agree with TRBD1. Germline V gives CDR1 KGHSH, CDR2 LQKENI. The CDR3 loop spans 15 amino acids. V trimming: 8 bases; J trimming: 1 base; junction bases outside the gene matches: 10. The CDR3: CASTTTTGANTEAFF. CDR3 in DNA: TGTGCCAGCACGACGACCACAGGGGCGAACACTGAAGCTTTCTTT.

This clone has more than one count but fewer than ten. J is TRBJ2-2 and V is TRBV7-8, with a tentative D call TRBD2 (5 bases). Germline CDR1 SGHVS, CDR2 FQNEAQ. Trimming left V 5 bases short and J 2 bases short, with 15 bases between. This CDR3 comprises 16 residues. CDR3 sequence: CASSGLRVANTGELFF. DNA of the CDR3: TGTGCCAGCAGCGGCCTGAGGGTGGCAAACACCGGGGAGCTGTTTTTT.

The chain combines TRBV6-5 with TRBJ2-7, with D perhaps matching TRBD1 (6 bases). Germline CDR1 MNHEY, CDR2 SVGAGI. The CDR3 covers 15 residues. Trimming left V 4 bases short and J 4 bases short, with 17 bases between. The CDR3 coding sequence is TGTGCCAGCAGTTCTCCGAGACAGGATAGGTACGAGCAGTACTTC. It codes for CASSSPRQDRYEQYF.

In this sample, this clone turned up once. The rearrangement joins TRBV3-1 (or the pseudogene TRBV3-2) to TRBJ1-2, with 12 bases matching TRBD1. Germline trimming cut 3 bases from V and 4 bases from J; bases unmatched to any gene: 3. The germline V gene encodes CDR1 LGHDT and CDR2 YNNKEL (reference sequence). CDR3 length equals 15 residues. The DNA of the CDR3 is TGTGCCAGCAGCCACAGGGGACAGGGGGCCTATGGCTACACCTTC. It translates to CASSHRGQGAYGYTF.

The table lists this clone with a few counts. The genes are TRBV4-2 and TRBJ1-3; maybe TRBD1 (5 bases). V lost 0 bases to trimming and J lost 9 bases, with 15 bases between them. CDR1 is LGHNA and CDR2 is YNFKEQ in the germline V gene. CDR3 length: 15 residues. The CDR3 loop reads CASSQEEGASSTIYF. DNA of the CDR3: TGTGCCAGCAGCCAAGAGGAAGGGGCTTCGAGCACCATATATTTT.

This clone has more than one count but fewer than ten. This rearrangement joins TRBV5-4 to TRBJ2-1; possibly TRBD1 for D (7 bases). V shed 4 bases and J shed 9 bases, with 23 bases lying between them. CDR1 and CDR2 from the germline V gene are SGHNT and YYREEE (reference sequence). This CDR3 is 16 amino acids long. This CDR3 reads CASSPGGQGVRGEQFF. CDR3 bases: TGTGCCAGCAGCCCCGGGGGCCAGGGGGTGAGAGGTGAGCAGTTCTTC.

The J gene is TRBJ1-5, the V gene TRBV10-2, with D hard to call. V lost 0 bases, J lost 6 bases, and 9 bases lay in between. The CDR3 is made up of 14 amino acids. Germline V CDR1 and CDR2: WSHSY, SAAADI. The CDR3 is CASSESTRLQPQHF. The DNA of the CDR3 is TGCGCCAGCAGTGAGTCGACTCGGCTTCAGCCCCAGCATTTT.

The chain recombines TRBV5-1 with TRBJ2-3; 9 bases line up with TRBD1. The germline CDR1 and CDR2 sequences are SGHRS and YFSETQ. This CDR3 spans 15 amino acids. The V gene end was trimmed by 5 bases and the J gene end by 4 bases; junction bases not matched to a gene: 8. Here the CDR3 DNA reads TGCGCCAGCAGGGGACAGGGTCTCCGCGCAGATACGCAGTATTTT. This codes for CASRGQGLRADTQYF.